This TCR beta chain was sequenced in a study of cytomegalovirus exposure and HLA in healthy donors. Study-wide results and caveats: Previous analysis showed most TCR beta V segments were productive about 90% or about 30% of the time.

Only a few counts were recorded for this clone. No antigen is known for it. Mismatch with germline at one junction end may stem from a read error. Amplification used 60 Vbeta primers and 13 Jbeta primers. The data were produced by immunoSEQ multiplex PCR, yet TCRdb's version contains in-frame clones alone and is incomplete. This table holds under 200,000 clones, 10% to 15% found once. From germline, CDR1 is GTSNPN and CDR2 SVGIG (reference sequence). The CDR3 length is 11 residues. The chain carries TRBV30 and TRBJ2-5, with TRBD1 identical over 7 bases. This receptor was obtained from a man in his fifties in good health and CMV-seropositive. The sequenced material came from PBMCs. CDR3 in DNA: TGTGCCTGGAGTCCAGAGGGGGCCCAATACTTC. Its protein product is CAWSPEGAQYF.